This entry lists 25 T cell receptor beta chains sequenced from one sample in a study of early T cells in non-severe SARS-CoV-2 infection. TCRdb independently ran MiXCR on the 5' RACE reads; one entry per CDR3 protein. The table lists around 53,000 distinct CDR3 sequences, roughly 12% of them singletons. The sequencing here drew on whole blood, taken at baseline. These receptors came from an adult who was a healthcare worker with PCR-confirmed SARS-CoV-2 infection or an uninfected control (not recorded which).

This clonotype was seen more than once but under ten times. The chain couples TRBV7-2 to TRBJ2-7, with no clear D. Germline CDR1 is SGHTA and CDR2 is FQGNSA. The CDR3 extends over 14 amino acids. V lost 5 bases and J lost 2, with 13 bases in between. The CDR3 region is CASSPTSIPYEQYF. As DNA, the CDR3 is TGTGCCAGCAGCCCGACATCGATTCCCTACGAGCAGTACTTC. Looking up the rest from reference TRBV7-2 and TRBJ2-7 gives the full variable domain: GAGVSQSPSNKVTEKGKDVELRCDPISGHTALYWYRQSLGQGLEFLIYFQGNSAPDKSGLPSDRFSAERTGGSVSTLTIQRTQQEDSAVYLCASSPTSIPYEQYFGPGTRLTVT.

There are many counts of this clonotype. The J gene is TRBJ2-6, the V gene TRBV6-6; TRBD2 is a possible D gene (6 bases). CDR1 is MNHNY, CDR2 SVGAGI, per germline (reference sequence). CDR3 length: 14 residues. Trimming removed 6 bases at V and 2 bases at J, with 8 bases between. CDR3: CASRGLAGANVLTF. CDR3 coding DNA: TGTGCCAGCAGGGGACTCGCTGGGGCCAACGTCCTGACTTTC.

This clonotype was seen only a few times. V usage is TRBV6-5 and J usage is TRBJ2-2; the D is unclear. Germline-derived CDR1 and CDR2 are MNHEY and SVGAGI. The V end was cut by 0 bases, the J end by 6 bases, with 17 bases between. The length of the CDR3 is 17 residues. The DNA for the CDR3 is TGTGCCAGCAGTTACTCACCCCGGCTGGGTAGAGCCGGGGAGCTGTTTTTT. Translation: CASSYSPRLGRAGELFF.

This clonotype was counted only a few times. The CDR3 coding sequence is TGTGCCAGCACCCAGGGGGCTGACGAGCAGTACTTC. Its translation is CASTQGADEQYF. The chain recombines TRBV7-9 with TRBJ2-7, with TRBD1 matching over 8 bases. The CDR3 contains 12 residues. Germline V gene data show CDR1 as SEHNR and CDR2 as FQNEAQ (reference sequence). With 7 bases clipped from V and 5 bases from J, the junction kept 4 bases outside the gene matches.

This clonotype was found many times. The V call is TRBV7-2, the J call TRBJ1-3; D may be TRBD1 (5 bases). CDR1 and CDR2 from the germline V gene are SGHTA and FQGNSA. The CDR3 runs to 15 residues. Trimming pared 1 base from V and 9 bases from J, leaving 16 bases between. Here the CDR3 DNA reads TGTGCCAGCAGCTTAGTCATAGGGGCAGAAATCACCATATATTTT. It translates to CASSLVIGAEITIYF.

This clonotype was observed a few times. The rearrangement links TRBV4-3 to TRBJ2-1; TRBD1 is a possible D gene (5 bases). In germline, CDR1 is LGHNA, CDR2 YSLEER. This CDR3 spans 14 amino acids. V was shortened by 2 bases and J by 2 bases, with 7 bases between the two germline ends. The CDR3 DNA sequence: TGCGCCAGCAGCCAAAGGGGCCCCTACAATGAGCAGTTCTTC. This gives the protein CASSQRGPYNEQFF.

The table lists this clonotype with a count of one. A much larger clone is a single base away; this may be a read error. The J gene is TRBJ2-7, the V gene TRBV6-2 or TRBV6-3, with D uncertain. The CDR3 contains 14 residues. The V and J ends lost 2 bases and 8 bases respectively, with 16 bases between them. Germline V gene data show CDR1 as MNHEY and CDR2 as SVGEGT. For the CDR3, the DNA is TGTGCCAGCAGTTACCGCCCTCCCGGTTACAAGCAGTACTTC. It is translated as CASSYRPPGYKQYF.

This clonotype has more than one count but fewer than ten. This sequence joins TRBV21-1 and TRBJ2-7; TRBD1, as called in the table, went unchecked against the DNA. TRBV21-1 is classified as a pseudogene. The length of the CDR3 is 13 residues. CDR3 residues: CAIPAAPDYEQYF. The DNA of the CDR3 is TGTGCCATCCCGGCAGCCCCGGACTACGAGCAGTACTTC.

This clonotype has just a few counts. This chain links TRBV19 with TRBJ2-1, with 8 bases that match TRBD2. This CDR3 spans 15 amino acids. Germline CDR1 is LNHDA and CDR2 is SQIVND (reference sequence). J gave up 4 bases and V 9 bases, and 11 bases lay outside the gene matches. The CDR3 DNA reads as TGTGCCAGCGGAAACTGGGCTAGCGGGTACAATGAGCAGTTCTTC. Amino acid sequence: CASGNWASGYNEQFF.

Only a few counts were recorded for this clonotype. The rearrangement links TRBV11-2 to TRBJ2-1, with 11 bases matching TRBD2. Germline V gene sequence: CDR1 SGHAT, CDR2 FQNNGV. The V gene end was trimmed by 6 bases and the J gene end by 4 bases; junction bases not matched to a gene: 5. This CDR3 has 15 amino acids. The CDR3 coding sequence is TGTGCCAGCAGACTACTAGCGGGAGAGTACAATGAGCAGTTCTTC. It is translated as CASRLLAGEYNEQFF.

J is TRBJ2-1 and V is TRBV20-1, with TRBD2 identical over 14 bases. Germline V lookup: CDR1 DFQATT, CDR2 SNEGSKA (reference sequence). With 2 bases clipped from V and 9 bases from J, the junction kept 9 bases outside the gene matches. The CDR3 contains 16 residues. CDR3 loop: CSARFPGLAGVGEQFF. CDR3 coding DNA: TGCAGTGCTAGATTTCCGGGACTAGCGGGAGTGGGTGAGCAGTTCTTC.

The chain links TRBV28 to TRBJ2-1, with TRBD2 matching 10 bases. Germline CDR1 reads MDHEN; CDR2 reads SYDVKM. This CDR3 has 15 amino acids. Germline trimming cut 5 bases from V and 5 bases from J; bases unmatched to any gene: 6. The CDR3 DNA sequence: TGTGCCAGCAGTCTAGTAGCGGGAGGTCACAATGAGCAGTTCTTC. Translation gives CASSLVAGGHNEQFF.

A few counts support this clonotype. The rearrangement links TRBV12-3 or TRBV12-4 to TRBJ2-5, with D tentatively TRBD2 (5 bases). The CDR3 spans 15 residues. V shed 1 base and J shed 6 bases, with 15 bases lying between them. The CDR3 region is CASSLDVLGGQTQYF. In DNA, the CDR3 is TGTGCCAGCAGTTTAGATGTCCTAGGAGGACAGACCCAGTACTTC.

This clonotype occurred a few times. The chain recombines TRBV14 with TRBJ2-1; 14 bases match TRBD2. The CDR3 is made up of 19 amino acids. V gave up 5 bases and J gave up 8 bases; unmatched junction bases: 17. Germline values: CDR1 SGHDN, CDR2 FVKESK. For the CDR3, the DNA is TGTGCCAGCAGCTCGCGACTAGCGGGAGGGTTAAGACCTTTAGATGAGCAGTTCTTC. Protein sequence: CASSSRLAGGLRPLDEQFF.

Many counts were recorded for this clonotype. V and J are TRBV24-1 and TRBJ2-1; perhaps TRBD2 as D (5 bases). Germline CDR1 reads KGHDR; CDR2 reads SFDVKD. The CDR3 is made up of 16 amino acids. Trimming left V 7 bases short and J 0 bases short, with 15 bases between. The CDR3 sequence is CATSAFPGSSYNEQFF. CDR3 nucleotide sequence: TGTGCCACCAGCGCCTTCCCGGGGAGCTCCTACAATGAGCAGTTCTTC.

This clonotype was observed a few times. V is TRBV7-9 and J is TRBJ1-4; 8 bases are shared with TRBD1. CDR1 is SEHNR, CDR2 FQNEAQ, per germline (reference sequence). V dropped 4 bases and J dropped 8; count of bases not matched to a gene: 6. The CDR3 extends over 14 amino acids. Here the CDR3 reads CASSSGQGQEKLFF. The CDR3 DNA follows: TGTGCCAGCAGCTCAGGACAGGGACAGGAAAAACTGTTTTTT. The variable domain in full, completed from reference TRBV7-9 and TRBJ1-4, reads DTGVSQNPRHKITKRGQNVTFRCDPISEHNRLYWYRQTLGQGPEFLTYFQNEAQLEKSRLLSDRFSAERPKGSFSTLEIQRTEQGDSAMYLCASSSGQGQEKLFFGSGTQLSVL.

This clonotype was seen more than once but under ten times. The chain links TRBV7-9 to TRBJ2-5; unclear D gene. Trimming took 5 bases from V and 9 from J, leaving 19 bases between them. Germline V gene data show CDR1 as SEHNR and CDR2 as FQNEAQ (reference sequence). The CDR3 loop spans 14 amino acids. CDR3 DNA: TGTGCCAGCAGCCGGTCGGCGGCAAGTCCGGCCCAGTACTTC. It specifies CASSRSAASPAQYF.

This rearrangement joins TRBV12-3 or TRBV12-4 to TRBJ2-3, with D maybe TRBD1 (5 bases). V lost 5 bases and J 5 bases, leaving 11 bases between the germline ends. The CDR3 has 13 amino acids. CDR3 sequence (DNA): TGTGCCAGCAGTCGACTGGGGCGAGATACGCAGTATTTT. This encodes CASSRLGRDTQYF.

The J gene is TRBJ2-2, the V gene TRBV11-1; D possibly corresponds to TRBD2 (7 bases). The ends were cut back, 3 bases at V and 3 bases at J, with 17 bases in the middle. There are 17 residues in the CDR3. The germline CDR1 and CDR2 sequences are SGHAT and FQDESV (reference sequence). The CDR3 loop reads CASSFPGGGRDTGELFF. CDR3 DNA sequence: TGTGCCAGCAGCTTCCCTGGCGGGGGCCGGGACACCGGGGAGCTGTTTTTT. Full variable domain (rest looked up from reference TRBV11-1 and TRBJ2-2): EAEVAQSPRYKITEKSQAVAFWCDPISGHATLYWYRQILGQGPELLVQFQDESVVDDSQLPKDRFSAERLKGVDSTLKIQPAELGDSAMYLCASSFPGGGRDTGELFFGEGSRLTVL.

This CDR3 reads CSASRGLGNQPQHF. The CDR3 DNA follows: TGCAGTGCTAGTCGGGGGCTAGGCAATCAGCCCCAGCATTTT. V is TRBV20-1 and J is TRBJ1-5, with a possible D match to TRBD1 (6 bases). The CDR3 spans 14 residues. Trimming took 3 bases from V and 2 from J, leaving 11 bases between them. The germline V gene encodes CDR1 DFQATT and CDR2 SNEGSKA (reference sequence).

The J gene is TRBJ2-1, the V gene TRBV7-3; 7 nucleotides match TRBD1. CDR1 is SGHTA, CDR2 FQGTGA, per germline. V shed 4 bases, J shed 15 bases, and the junction held 18 bases outside the gene matches. The CDR3 covers 15 residues. CDR3 protein: CASSSRQGKVVPAFF. The CDR3 DNA sequence: TGTGCCAGCAGCTCCCGACAGGGAAAAGTAGTTCCCGCGTTCTTC.

This clonotype appeared a few times. V and J are TRBV7-2 and TRBJ2-3; 9 positions agree with TRBD2. Germline V gene data show CDR1 as SGHTA and CDR2 as FQGNSA. V shed 1 base and J 4 bases; nucleotides not matched to a gene: 15. This CDR3 has 19 amino acids. The CDR3: CASSLVPGGRAPRADTQYF. Here the CDR3 DNA reads TGTGCCAGCAGCTTAGTCCCTGGCGGGAGGGCCCCGAGGGCAGATACGCAGTATTTT.

This clonotype was detected once. The chain carries TRBV2 and TRBJ2-5, with TRBD1 as a possible D gene (6 bases). Trimming took 0 bases from V and 1 from J, leaving 12 bases between them. Germline V lookup: CDR1 SNHLY, CDR2 FYNNEI. The CDR3 has 16 amino acids. For the CDR3, the DNA is TGTGCCAGCAGTGAAGCAAACAGGGCTTTCCAAGAGACCCAGTACTTC. Protein product: CASSEANRAFQETQYF.

This clonotype was seen many times. The chain couples TRBV25-1 to TRBJ2-1; maybe TRBD1 (5 bases). Germline CDR1 MGHDK, CDR2 SYGVNS. The CDR3 extends over 15 amino acids. With 1 base removed from V and 6 bases from J, the gap between germline ends came to 13 bases. The CDR3: CASSELALRGNEQFF. Written as DNA, the CDR3 is TGTGCCAGCAGTGAATTAGCCCTTAGGGGCAATGAGCAGTTCTTC.

This clonotype occurred many times. The chain combines TRBV5-4 with TRBJ1-6; 7 bases line up with TRBD1. J lost 7 bases, V lost 0 bases, and 4 bases had no gene match. Germline CDR1 SGHNT, CDR2 YYREEE (reference sequence). This CDR3 region has 15 residues. CDR3 coding DNA: TGTGCCAGCAGCTTGGAGACAGGGTTGAATTCACCCCTCCACTTT. Translation gives CASSLETGLNSPLHF.